Each of the 28 T cell receptor beta chains below was sequenced from the same sample in a study of T-cell reconstitution after alpha-beta-depleted transplantation in children. Unique molecular identifiers tagged the TCRbeta library. Each CDR3 protein gets one entry after TCRdb re-called the PCR reads with MiXCR. There are about 230,000 distinct CDR3 sequences in the sample; about 11% occur only once, and about 2.4% lies in the top ten. Sequences were derived from PBMCs from the stem cell graft donor, sampled from the stem cell graft. Every receptor here comes from a human donor who donated a stem cell graft to a child with acute lymphoblastic leukemia.

This clonotype came up many times. The chain uses TRBV12-3 or TRBV12-4 and TRBJ2-1, with D possibly being TRBD2 (6 bases). The CDR3 extends over 13 amino acids. The V and J ends lost 2 bases and 6 bases respectively, with 8 bases between them. CDR3 bases: TGTGCCAGCAGTTTAAGGCGGGGCAATGAGCAGTTCTTC. Translated: CASSLRRGNEQFF.

Many counts were recorded for this clonotype. The rearrangement joins TRBV12-3 or TRBV12-4 to TRBJ1-3, with 9 bases aligning to TRBD1. The CDR3 loop spans 15 amino acids. The trim removed 6 bases at V and 3 bases at J, leaving 6 bases unmatched. CDR3 residues: CASRGTGSHGNTIYF. CDR3 DNA sequence: TGTGCCAGCAGGGGGACAGGGTCTCATGGAAACACCATATATTTT.

This clonotype was observed many times. This chain uses TRBV10-3 with TRBJ2-7, with 8 bases lining up with TRBD2. Germline CDR1 and CDR2: ENHRY and SYGVKD. CDR3 length: 13 amino acids. The ends lost 4 bases at V and 3 bases at J; junction bases unmatched: 2. The CDR3 sequence: CAISAREDYEQYF. The DNA of the CDR3 is TGTGCCATCAGTGCGCGGGAGGACTACGAGCAGTACTTC.

The rearrangement links TRBV7-9 to TRBJ2-4, with D unresolved. Germline values: CDR1 SEHNR, CDR2 FQNEAQ (reference sequence). V lost 0 bases and J lost 7, with 10 bases in between. This CDR3 spans 14 amino acids. CDR3 sequence reads: CASSLAPGSNIQYF. The CDR3 bases are TGTGCCAGCAGCTTAGCGCCCGGCTCTAACATTCAGTACTTC.

This clonotype came up many times. CDR3 nucleotide sequence: TGTGCCAGCACCCTGGTGGGGGTTAGCAATCAGCCCCAGCATTTT. Translated, it gives CASTLVGVSNQPQHF. The gene calls are TRBV28 and TRBJ1-5; possible D gene TRBD1, 5 bases. This CDR3 contains 15 residues. Trimming left V 7 bases short and J 0 bases short, with 13 bases between. Germline assignment: CDR1 MDHEN and CDR2 SYDVKM.

This clonotype was counted at least ten times. CDR3 protein: CASRNRGRVNTEAFF. The CDR3 DNA reads as TGTGCCAGCAGGAACAGGGGGCGGGTGAACACTGAAGCTTTCTTT. The gene calls are TRBV28 and TRBJ1-1; 9 bases are a match to TRBD1. CDR3 size: 15 residues. Germline loops: CDR1 MDHEN, CDR2 SYDVKM. With 6 bases clipped from V and 0 bases from J, the junction kept 5 bases outside the gene matches.

This chain joins TRBV19 and TRBJ1-1; the D is unclear. The CDR3 extends over 15 amino acids. V was trimmed by 5 bases and J by 1 base, leaving 14 bases between them. Germline CDR1 and CDR2: LNHDA and SQIVND (reference sequence). Here the CDR3 reads CASSPGPMGNTEAFF. The CDR3 coding sequence is TGTGCCAGTAGTCCCGGACCCATGGGGAACACTGAAGCTTTCTTT.

In its sample, this clonotype was seen many times. V and J are TRBV7-9 and TRBJ2-7; a possible D gene is TRBD2 (6 bases). The CDR3 is made up of 13 amino acids. Germline CDR1 reads SEHNR; CDR2 reads FQNEAQ (reference sequence). Trimming stripped 6 bases from V and 13 bases from J, with 22 bases between. The CDR3 nucleotides read TGTGCCAGCAGTGCCTCGGGCGGGGATAGCCCCTACTTC. Its translation is CASSASGGDSPYF.

This clonotype was counted ten times or more. This chain uses TRBV25-1 with TRBJ1-6; perhaps TRBD1 as D (5 bases). The V and J ends lost 0 bases and 7 bases respectively, with 16 bases between them. Germline-derived CDR1 and CDR2 are MGHDK and SYGVNS. The CDR3 contains 17 residues. The CDR3 DNA reads as TGTGCCAGCAGTGAATATATAGCGCGGCAGGGAAATTCACCCCTCCACTTT. It codes for CASSEYIARQGNSPLHF.

The CDR3 nucleotides read TGTGCCAGCAGTTTTCACCCAGTAGCTGGCACCGGGGAGCTGTTTTTT. Its protein is CASSFHPVAGTGELFF. The V call is TRBV12-3 or TRBV12-4, the J call TRBJ2-2; D is unclear. V lost 3 bases to trimming and J lost 4 bases, with 15 bases between them. This CDR3 comprises 16 residues.

The chain links TRBV30 to TRBJ1-2; D not resolved. The CDR3 is 11 amino acids. V dropped 0 bases and J dropped 13 bases, with 12 bases sitting between them. Germline V gives CDR1 GTSNPN, CDR2 SVGIG (reference sequence). In nucleotides, the CDR3 is TGTGCCTGGAGTGTACGCGCCATGTGCACCTTC. Protein: CAWSVRAMCTF.

This clonotype has ten or more counts. The rearrangement joins TRBV18 to TRBJ1-5, with 9 nucleotides matching TRBD1. Germline CDR1 KGHSH, CDR2 LQKENI. With 5 bases clipped from V and 6 bases from J, the junction kept 5 bases outside the gene matches. The CDR3 extends over 14 amino acids. CDR3 nucleotide sequence: TGTGCCAGCTCAAGACAGGGGGTGGGTCAGCCCCAGCATTTT. It is translated as CASSRQGVGQPQHF.

This clonotype has at least ten counts. The chain couples TRBV7-2 to TRBJ1-2; 7 bases are a match to TRBD1. Per the germline V gene, CDR1 is SGHTA and CDR2 is FQGNSA. The CDR3 contains 15 residues. V shed 4 bases and J 7 bases; nucleotides not matched to a gene: 12. The CDR3 DNA reads as TGTGCCAGCAGCTATCCGGACAGGTCCTCCGGTGGCTACACCTTC. Translated, it gives CASSYPDRSSGGYTF.

In this sample, this clonotype turned up many times. The CDR3 DNA reads TGCAGTGCTGGGGACAGGCTAGCCAAAAACATTCAGTACTTC. This sequence encodes CSAGDRLAKNIQYF. The chain carries TRBV20-1 and TRBJ2-4; 8 nucleotides agree with TRBD1. The CDR3 is made up of 14 amino acids. Germline CDR1 is DFQATT and CDR2 is SNEGSKA (reference sequence). V trimming: 5 bases; J trimming: 0 bases; junction bases outside the gene matches: 3.

This clonotype was recorded at least ten times. This sequence joins TRBV7-2 and TRBJ1-1, with D tentatively TRBD1 (5 bases). V gave up 2 bases and J gave up 1 base, with 11 bases separating them. Looked up from germline, CDR1 is SGHTA and CDR2 is FQGNSA. The CDR3 covers 15 residues. The CDR3 nucleotides read TGTGCCAGCAGCTTAACTAGGGACTCGAACACTGAAGCTTTCTTT. Protein: CASSLTRDSNTEAFF.

This clonotype has a count of ten or more. The chain combines TRBV5-6 with TRBJ1-1, with TRBD1 identical over 9 bases. V shed 3 bases, J shed 3 bases, and the junction held 3 bases outside the gene matches. Germline V CDR1 and CDR2: SGHDT, YYEEEE. The CDR3 is 14 amino acids. This CDR3 is CASSWDRADTEAFF. DNA of the CDR3: TGTGCCAGCAGCTGGGACAGGGCGGACACTGAAGCTTTCTTT.

This clonotype was detected many times. This sequence joins TRBV20-1 and TRBJ2-5; 9 bases line up with TRBD2. Trimming removed 8 bases from V and 3 bases from J; junction bases left unmatched: 10. Germline lookup yields CDR1 DFQATT and CDR2 SNEGSKA (reference sequence). The CDR3 is made up of 14 amino acids. The CDR3 bases are TGCAGTCCCAGCAGCGGGAGGAAAAAAGAGACCCAGTACTTC. Translation: CSPSSGRKKETQYF.

This clonotype was recorded a few times. This chain uses TRBV13 with TRBJ2-7; D not resolved. Germline V gives CDR1 PRHDT, CDR2 FYEKMQ (reference sequence). The CDR3 loop spans 16 amino acids. V dropped 1 base and J dropped 2 bases, with 15 bases sitting between them. The CDR3 DNA follows: TGTGCCAGCAGCTTAGTTGCCGACACGCAGACCTACGAGCAGTACTTC. Protein: CASSLVADTQTYEQYF. Drawing the rest from reference TRBV13 and TRBJ2-7, the complete variable domain is AAGVIQSPRHLIKEKRETATLKCYPIPRHDTVYWYQQGPGQDPQFLISFYEKMQSDKGSIPDRFSAQQFSDYHSELNMSSLELGDSALYFCASSLVADTQTYEQYFGPGTRLTVT.

This clonotype was detected ten times or more. V usage is TRBV29-1 and J usage is TRBJ2-7, with D tentatively TRBD2 (6 bases). The length of the CDR3 is 12 residues. Trimming stripped 4 bases from V and 6 bases from J, with 13 bases between. The germline CDR1 and CDR2 sequences are SQVTM and ANQGSEA. CDR3 bases: TGCAGCGTTGGCGGGACGGCCAGCGAGCAGTACTTC. Translating it yields CSVGGTASEQYF.

The table lists this clonotype with many counts. This chain connects TRBV20-1 to TRBJ2-7; D unresolved. V was pared by 6 bases and J by 0 bases, with 6 bases between. The CDR3 covers 11 residues. CDR1 DFQATT and CDR2 SNEGSKA come from the germline V gene (reference sequence). CDR3 loop: CSALDSYEQYF. In DNA form, the CDR3 reads TGCAGTGCCCTGGACTCCTACGAGCAGTACTTC.

This clonotype showed up many times. The chain recombines TRBV7-2 with TRBJ1-1; D gene ambiguous. The CDR3 has 12 amino acids. With 1 base removed from V and 6 bases from J, the gap between germline ends came to 6 bases. Per germline, CDR1 SGHTA and CDR2 FQGNSA. CDR3 protein: CASSLGVSEAFF. CDR3 bases: TGTGCCAGCAGCTTAGGGGTATCTGAAGCTTTCTTT. Full variable domain (missing parts from reference TRBV7-2 and TRBJ1-1): GAGVSQSPSNKVTEKGKDVELRCDPISGHTALYWYRQSLGQGLEFLIYFQGNSAPDKSGLPSDRFSAERTGGSVSTLTIQRTQQEDSAVYLCASSLGVSEAFFGQGTRLTVV.

The chain joins TRBV24-1 to TRBJ1-2; D gene ambiguous. The length of the CDR3 is 12 residues. CDR1 KGHDR and CDR2 SFDVKD come from the germline V gene. The CDR3 here is CGTSDLRTDATF. Written as DNA, the CDR3 is TGTGGGACCAGTGATTTACGGACCGACGCGACCTTC.

The chain recombines TRBV29-1 with TRBJ2-1; D is undetermined. Germline V CDR1 and CDR2: SQVTM, ANQGSEA. This CDR3 contains 12 residues. The V and J ends lost 5 bases and 7 bases respectively, with 12 bases between them. The CDR3 DNA is TGCAGCGTTAGAAAACCCGGGAATGAGCAGTTCTTC. Amino acid sequence: CSVRKPGNEQFF.

This clonotype was seen repeatedly, ten times or more. Here the CDR3 DNA reads TGTGCCAGCAGCCCCGGGGCGGGGTGGCAGTATTTT. Translating it yields CASSPGAGWQYF. The chain links TRBV3-1 to TRBJ2-3; tentative D call: TRBD2 (6 bases). The CDR3 spans 12 residues. From germline, CDR1 is LGHDT and CDR2 YNNKEL (reference sequence). Trimming stripped 4 bases from V and 11 bases from J, with 13 bases between.

This clonotype came up many times. V is TRBV20-1 and J is TRBJ2-4; 7 bases line up with TRBD1. Germline V CDR1 and CDR2: DFQATT, SNEGSKA (reference sequence). Losses at the gene ends were 4 bases for V and 0 bases for J; bases not matched to a gene: 3. This CDR3 has 14 residues. The chain's CDR3 is CSANRGLAKNIQYF. The CDR3 coding sequence is TGCAGTGCTAACAGGGGCTTAGCCAAAAACATTCAGTACTTC.

This clonotype was picked up many times. Its ends do not fully match the called genes, so a read error is possible. The rearrangement links TRBV7-2 to TRBJ2-1; D perhaps matches TRBD2 (6 bases). Germline V gene lookup returns CDR1 SGHTA and CDR2 FQGNSA. The CDR3 contains 13 residues. As DNA, the CDR3 is TGTGCCAGCCAGGGACTTTTCCTCAATCAGCAGTTCTTC. Its translation is CASQGLFLNQQFF.

This clonotype showed up many times. The J gene is TRBJ2-2, the V gene TRBV5-1; D may be TRBD1 or TRBD2 (5 bases each). Germline V CDR1 and CDR2: SGHRS, YFSETQ. Between the trimmed V and J ends, which lost 0 bases and 6 bases, there was a span of 12 bases. This CDR3 contains 15 residues. The CDR3 here is CASSLGGTLSGELFF. The CDR3 DNA is TGCGCCAGCAGCTTGGGGGGGACCCTCTCCGGGGAGCTGTTTTTT. The entire variable domain, with the rest obtained from reference TRBV5-1 and TRBJ2-2, is as follows: KAGVTQTPRYLIKTRGQQVTLSCSPISGHRSVSWYQQTPGQGLQFLFEYFSETQRNKGNFPGRFSGRQFSNSRSEMNVSTLELGDSALYLCASSLGGTLSGELFFGEGSRLTVL.

This clonotype came up many times. J is TRBJ1-3 and V is TRBV11-2; no firm D call. Trimming removed 6 bases at V and 0 bases at J, with 6 bases between. Germline lookup yields CDR1 SGHAT and CDR2 FQNNGV. This CDR3 is 13 amino acids long. The CDR3 DNA sequence: TGTGCCAGCAGGTCCTTCTCTGGAAACACCATATATTTT. This gives the protein CASRSFSGNTIYF.